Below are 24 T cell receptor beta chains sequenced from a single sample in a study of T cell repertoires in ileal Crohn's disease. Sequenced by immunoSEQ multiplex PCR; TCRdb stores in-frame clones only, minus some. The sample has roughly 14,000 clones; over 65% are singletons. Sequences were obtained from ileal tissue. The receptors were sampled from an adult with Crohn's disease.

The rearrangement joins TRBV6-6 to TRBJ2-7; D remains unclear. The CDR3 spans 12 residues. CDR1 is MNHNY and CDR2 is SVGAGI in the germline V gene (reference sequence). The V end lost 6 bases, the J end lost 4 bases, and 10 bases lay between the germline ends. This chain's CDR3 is CASSDQRYEQYF. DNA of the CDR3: TGTGCCAGCAGCGACCAGAGGTACGAGCAGTACTTC.

CDR3 loop: CASSERSGLNSPLHF. CDR3 in DNA: TGTGCCAGCAGTGAAAGGTCGGGATTAAATTCACCCCTCCACTTT. The chain employs TRBV2 and TRBJ1-6; no clear D gene. The V gene's germline CDR1 is SNHLY and CDR2 FYNNEI. Trimming shortened V by 2 bases and J by 7 bases, and 12 bases separated the two germline ends. This CDR3 has 15 residues.

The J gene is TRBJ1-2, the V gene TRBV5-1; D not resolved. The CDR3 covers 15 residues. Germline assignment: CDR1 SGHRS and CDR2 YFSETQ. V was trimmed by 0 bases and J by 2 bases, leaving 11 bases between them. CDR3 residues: CASSLGAVQNYGYTF. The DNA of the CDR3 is TGCGCCAGCAGCTTGGGCGCGGTTCAGAACTATGGCTACACCTTC.

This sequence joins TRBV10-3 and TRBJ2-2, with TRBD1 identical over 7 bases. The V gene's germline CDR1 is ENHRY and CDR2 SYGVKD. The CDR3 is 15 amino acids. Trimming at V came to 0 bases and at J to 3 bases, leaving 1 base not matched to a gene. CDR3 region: CAISESGGDTGELFF. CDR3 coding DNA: TGTGCCATCAGTGAGTCAGGGGGCGACACCGGGGAGCTGTTTTTT.

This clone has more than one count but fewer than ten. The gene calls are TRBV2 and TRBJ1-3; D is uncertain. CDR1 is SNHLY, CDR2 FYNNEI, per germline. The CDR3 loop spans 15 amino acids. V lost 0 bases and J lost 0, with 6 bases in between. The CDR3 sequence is CASSEAPNSGNTIYF. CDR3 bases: TGTGCCAGCAGTGAAGCGCCTAACTCTGGAAACACCATATATTTT.

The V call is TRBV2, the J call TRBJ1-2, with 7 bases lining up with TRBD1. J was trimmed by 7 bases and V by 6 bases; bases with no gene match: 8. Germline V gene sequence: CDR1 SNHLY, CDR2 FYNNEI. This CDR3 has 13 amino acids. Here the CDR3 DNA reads TGTGCCAGCAGGGGAGACAGGGCGGCTGGCTACACCTTC. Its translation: CASRGDRAAGYTF. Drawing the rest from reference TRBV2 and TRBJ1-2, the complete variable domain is EPEVTQTPSHQVTQMGQEVILRCVPISNHLYFYWYRQILGQKVEFLVSFYNNEISEKSEIFDDQFSVERPDGSNFTLKIRSTKLEDSAMYFCASRGDRAAGYTFGSGTRLTVV.

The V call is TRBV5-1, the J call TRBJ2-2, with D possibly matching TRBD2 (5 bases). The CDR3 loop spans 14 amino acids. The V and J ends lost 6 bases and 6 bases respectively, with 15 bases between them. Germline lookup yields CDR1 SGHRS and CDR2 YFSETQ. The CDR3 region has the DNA TGCGCCAGCAACTCCGGGGTTTTCTCCGGGGAGCTGTTTTTT. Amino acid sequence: CASNSGVFSGELFF.

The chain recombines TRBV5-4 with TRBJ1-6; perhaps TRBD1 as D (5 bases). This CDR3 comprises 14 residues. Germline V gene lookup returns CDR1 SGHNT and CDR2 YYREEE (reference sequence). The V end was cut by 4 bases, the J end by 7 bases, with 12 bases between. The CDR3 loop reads CASSTGAQNSPLHF. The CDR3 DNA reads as TGTGCCAGCAGCACTGGGGCGCAGAATTCACCCCTCCACTTT.

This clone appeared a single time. DNA of the CDR3: TGTGCCAGCAGTGAGGGGAGGGCCCAATATAATTCACCCCTCCACTTT. This encodes CASSEGRAQYNSPLHF. V and J are TRBV6-1 and TRBJ1-6; D unresolved. V lost 3 bases to trimming and J lost 4 bases, with 13 bases between them. The germline V gene encodes CDR1 MNHNS and CDR2 SASEGT. The CDR3 spans 16 residues.

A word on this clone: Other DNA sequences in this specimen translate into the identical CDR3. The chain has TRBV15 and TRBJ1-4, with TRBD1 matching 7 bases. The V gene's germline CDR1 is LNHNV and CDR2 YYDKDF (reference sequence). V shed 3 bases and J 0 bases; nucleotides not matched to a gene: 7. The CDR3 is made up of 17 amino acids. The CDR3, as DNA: TGTGCCACCAGCAGGCGAGGTCAGGGGGCAACTAATGAAAAACTGTTTTTT. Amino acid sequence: CATSRRGQGATNEKLFF.

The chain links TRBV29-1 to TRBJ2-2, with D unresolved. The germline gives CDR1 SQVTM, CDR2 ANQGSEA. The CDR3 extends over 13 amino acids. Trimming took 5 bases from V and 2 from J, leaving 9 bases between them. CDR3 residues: CSVMKSNTGELFF. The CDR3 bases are TGCAGCGTTATGAAGAGTAACACCGGGGAGCTGTTTTTT.

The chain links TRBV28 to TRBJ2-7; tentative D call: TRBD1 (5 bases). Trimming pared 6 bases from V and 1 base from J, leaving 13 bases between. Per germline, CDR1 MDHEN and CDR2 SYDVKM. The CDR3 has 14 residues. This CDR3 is CASRQTAKSYEQYF. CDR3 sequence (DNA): TGTGCCAGCAGACAGACAGCGAAATCCTACGAGCAGTACTTC. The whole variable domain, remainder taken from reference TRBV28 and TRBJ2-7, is DVKVTQSSRYLVKRTGEKVFLECVQDMDHENMFWYRQDPGLGLRLIYFSYDVKMKEKGDIPEGYSVSREKKERFSLILESASTNQTSMYLCASRQTAKSYEQYFGPGTRLTVT.

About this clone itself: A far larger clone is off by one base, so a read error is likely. The CDR3 protein is CASSLGTGGQETQYF. The CDR3 nucleotides read TGTGCCAGCAGCTTGGGGACAGGGGGACAAGAGACCCAGTACTTC. J is TRBJ2-5 and V is TRBV5-4, with 10 bases identical to TRBD1. The CDR3 loop spans 15 amino acids. Germline V CDR1 and CDR2: SGHNT, YYREEE (reference sequence). V dropped 0 bases and J dropped 2; count of bases not matched to a gene: 1.

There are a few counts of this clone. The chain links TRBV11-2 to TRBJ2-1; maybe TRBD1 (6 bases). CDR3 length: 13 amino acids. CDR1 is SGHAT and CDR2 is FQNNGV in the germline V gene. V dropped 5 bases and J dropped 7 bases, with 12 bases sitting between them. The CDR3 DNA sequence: TGTGCCAGCAGCAAAGGCAGGGGTAATGAGCAGTTCTTC. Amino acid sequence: CASSKGRGNEQFF.

The CDR3 DNA sequence: TGTGCCAGCTCACCAAGACAGGGGCAGTCTGGAAACACCATATATTTT. Translating gives CASSPRQGQSGNTIYF. The chain uses TRBV18 and TRBJ1-3; TRBD1 matches 8 bases. Germline values: CDR1 KGHSH, CDR2 LQKENI. V lost 2 bases, J lost 1 base, and 4 bases stayed unmatched. CDR3 length: 16 amino acids.

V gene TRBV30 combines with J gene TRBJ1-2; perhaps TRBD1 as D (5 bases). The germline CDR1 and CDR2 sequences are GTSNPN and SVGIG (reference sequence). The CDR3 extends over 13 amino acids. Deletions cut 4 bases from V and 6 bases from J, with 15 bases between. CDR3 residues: CAWNLGEVNGYTF. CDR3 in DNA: TGTGCCTGGAATTTAGGGGAAGTGAATGGCTACACCTTC.

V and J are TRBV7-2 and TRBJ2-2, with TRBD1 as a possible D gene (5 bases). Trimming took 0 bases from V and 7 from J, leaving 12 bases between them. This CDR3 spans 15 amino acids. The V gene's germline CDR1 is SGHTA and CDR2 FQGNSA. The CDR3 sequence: CASSLARVLGGELFF. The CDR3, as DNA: TGTGCCAGCAGCTTAGCCAGGGTGTTGGGCGGGGAGCTGTTTTTT.

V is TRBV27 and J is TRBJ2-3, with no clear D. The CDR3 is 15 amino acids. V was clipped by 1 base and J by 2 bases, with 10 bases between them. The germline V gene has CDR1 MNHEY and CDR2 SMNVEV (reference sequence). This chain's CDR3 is CASSLWASTTDTQYF. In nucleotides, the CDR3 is TGTGCCAGCAGTTTATGGGCTTCAACCACAGATACGCAGTATTTT.

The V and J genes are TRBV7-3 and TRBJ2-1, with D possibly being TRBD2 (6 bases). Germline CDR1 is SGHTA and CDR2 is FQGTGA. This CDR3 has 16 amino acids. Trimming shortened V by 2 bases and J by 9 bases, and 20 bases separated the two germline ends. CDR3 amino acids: CASSLGTGEGIGEQFF. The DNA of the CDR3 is TGTGCCAGCAGCTTAGGGACGGGGGAAGGTATTGGTGAGCAGTTCTTC. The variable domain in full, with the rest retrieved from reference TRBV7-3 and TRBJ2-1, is GAGVSQTPSNKVTEKGKYVELRCDPISGHTALYWYRQSLGQGPEFLIYFQGTGAADDSGLPNDRFFAVRPEGSVSTLKIQRTERGDSAVYLCASSLGTGEGIGEQFFGPGTRLTVL.

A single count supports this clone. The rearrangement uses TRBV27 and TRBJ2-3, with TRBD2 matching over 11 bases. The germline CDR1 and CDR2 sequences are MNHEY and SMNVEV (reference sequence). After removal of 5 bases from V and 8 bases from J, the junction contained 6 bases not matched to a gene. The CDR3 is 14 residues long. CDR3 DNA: TGTGCCAGCAGTCCCAAGACTAGCGGGGTTACGCAGTATTTT. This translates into CASSPKTSGVTQYF.

CDR3 DNA sequence: TGTGCCAGCAGCTTGCGTCACAGGGGCGACGAGCAGTACTTC. The encoded protein is CASSLRHRGDEQYF. The chain has TRBV7-9 and TRBJ2-7; 7 bases align to TRBD1. Looked up from germline, CDR1 is SEHNR and CDR2 is FQNEAQ (reference sequence). V shed 3 bases, J shed 5 bases, and the junction held 7 bases outside the gene matches. The CDR3 contains 14 residues.

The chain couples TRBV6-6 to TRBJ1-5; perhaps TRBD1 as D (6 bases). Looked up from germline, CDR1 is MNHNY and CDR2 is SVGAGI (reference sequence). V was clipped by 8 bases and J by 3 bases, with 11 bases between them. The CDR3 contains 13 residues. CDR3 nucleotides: TGTGCCAGCGGAGGACAGCCCAATCAGCCCCAGCATTTT. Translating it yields CASGGQPNQPQHF.

CDR3 region: CASSRDRETQYF. The CDR3 coding sequence is TGTGCCAGCAGCCGGGACAGGGAGACCCAGTACTTC. V and J are TRBV6-6 and TRBJ2-5; TRBD1 aligns across 8 bases. CDR1 and CDR2 (germline): MNHNY, SVGAGI (reference sequence). With 6 bases clipped from V and 5 bases from J, the junction kept 2 bases outside the gene matches. CDR3 size: 12 residues.

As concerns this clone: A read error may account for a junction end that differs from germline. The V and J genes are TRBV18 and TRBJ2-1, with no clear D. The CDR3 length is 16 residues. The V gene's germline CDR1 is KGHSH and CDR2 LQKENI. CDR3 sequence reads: CASSGRTEISYNEHFF. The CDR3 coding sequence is TGTGCCAGCTCAGGAAGAACAGAAATTAGTTACAATGAGCATTTCTTC.